The source of this TCR beta chain is a study of OX40 agonist ivuxolimab in advanced cancers. General study points: Clonal expansion among partial responders at 0.1-3.0 mg/kg ranked near the lowest. Low normalized clonal expansion also occurred in some nonresponding patients.

TCRdb keeps only in-frame clones here, not all; method: immunoSEQ multiplex PCR. Of about 52,000 clones detected, roughly 94% appear once; the ten largest clones hold about 12%. Looked up from germline, CDR1 is LGHNA and CDR2 is YNFKEQ. The trim removed 4 bases at V and 2 bases at J, leaving 7 bases unmatched. The length of the CDR3 is 15 residues. On this clone itself: What it binds is not known.

The sequencing used CD4+ or CD8+ T cells sorted from blood, collected in a trial of the OX40 agonist ivuxolimab. The origin of this receptor is an adult with an advanced solid tumor such as melanoma, head and neck, liver or kidney cancer. The V and J genes are TRBV4-2 and TRBJ2-7, with TRBD1 identical over 8 bases. CDR3 loop: CASSPPTGDTYEQYF. The CDR3 bases are TGTGCCAGCAGCCCTCCGACAGGGGATACCTACGAGCAGTACTTC.